The TCR beta chain described here comes from a study of T cells in Graves' hyperthyroidism and ophthalmopathy. It was RNA transcripts that yielded the amplified TCR beta CDR3 regions. An initial round of RT-PCR targeting the TCR CDR3 relied on the HTBI primer set. MiXCR, applied by TCRdb to the multiplex PCR reads, yields one record per CDR3 protein. The sample comprises hundreds of thousands of distinct CDR3 sequences, less than 25% of which are singletons, and around 50% rests with the top ten. Study findings and constraints: The majority of expanded thyroid clonotypes above 0.001 also appeared in blood.

A few counts support this clonotype. Its antigen remains unknown. Trimming pared 3 bases from V and 4 bases from J, leaving 16 bases between. Germline assignment: CDR1 LNHDA and CDR2 SQIVND (reference sequence). CDR3 size: 16 residues. The cohort's ophthalmopathy patients, a group with duration under 3 months, had a Clinical Activity Score of at least 3 and a NOSPECS grade of at least 4. Sequenced input: blood. V gene TRBV19 combines with J gene TRBJ2-1; D assignment may be TRBD1 or TRBD2 (5 bases each). The TCR sequence derives from a woman aged 70-85 years with Graves' ophthalmopathy. DNA of the CDR3: TGTGCCAGTAGTATTTCGGGTGGAGAGGGGTACAATGAGCAGTTCTTC. It encodes CASSISGGEGYNEQFF.